A single sample gave rise to the 27 T cell receptor beta chains below, sequenced in a study of OX40 agonist ivuxolimab in advanced cancers. Assay used: immunoSEQ multiplex PCR; TCRdb lists only in-frame clones, some missing. The sample contains about 46,000 clones, 82% of which appear only once. The sample in question was CD4+ or CD8+ T cells sorted from blood, obtained in a trial of the OX40 agonist ivuxolimab. These receptors were obtained from an adult with an advanced solid tumor such as melanoma, head and neck, liver or kidney cancer.

This chain links TRBV7-9 with TRBJ2-4; TRBD2 matches 8 bases. Trimming took 2 bases from V and 4 from J; bases not matched to a gene: 13. The CDR3 has 18 amino acids. Germline CDR1 and CDR2: SEHNR and FQNEAQ (reference sequence). This CDR3 is CASSLPYRTGGAKNIQYF. The CDR3 DNA reads as TGTGCCAGCAGCTTACCCTACAGGACCGGGGGGGCGAAAAACATTCAGTACTTC.

This sequence joins TRBV5-4 and TRBJ2-7, with 14 positions matching TRBD2. V lost 3 bases, J lost 10 bases, and 3 bases stayed unmatched. Germline-derived CDR1 and CDR2 are SGHNT and YYREEE (reference sequence). The CDR3 length is 13 residues. CDR3 nucleotides: TGTGCCAGCAGCTCCGGGACTAGCGGGGGACAGTACTTC. It encodes CASSSGTSGGQYF. Full variable domain (outside the CDR3, taken from reference TRBV5-4 and TRBJ2-7): ETGVTQSPTHLIKTRGQQVTLRCSSQSGHNTVSWYQQALGQGPQFIFQYYREEENGRGNFPPRFSGLQFPNYSSELNVNALELDDSALYLCASSSGTSGGQYFGPGTRLTVT.

This clone was detected only a few times. The genes are TRBV19 and TRBJ1-3, with D unresolved. Germline V lookup: CDR1 LNHDA, CDR2 SQIVND (reference sequence). This CDR3 comprises 15 residues. Deletions cut 3 bases from V and 0 bases from J, with 9 bases between. The CDR3 spells CASSIGPFSGNTIYF. CDR3 DNA sequence: TGTGCCAGTAGTATTGGACCGTTCTCTGGAAACACCATATATTTT.

The rearrangement joins TRBV19 to TRBJ2-7, with D possibly TRBD1 on 5 matching bases. Germline V gives CDR1 LNHDA, CDR2 SQIVND (reference sequence). The V end lost 5 bases, the J end lost 1 base, and 12 bases lay between the germline ends. The CDR3 covers 14 residues. The CDR3 reads CASSPQGVSYEQYF. The CDR3 coding sequence is TGTGCCAGTAGTCCCCAAGGGGTTTCCTACGAGCAGTACTTC.

This clone was detected only a few times. The V gene is TRBV14, the J gene TRBJ2-1, with D possibly being TRBD2 (6 bases). Trimming stripped 8 bases from V and 9 bases from J, with 11 bases between. The CDR3 sequence is 11 residues long. CDR1 SGHDN and CDR2 FVKESK come from the germline V gene. The CDR3 loop reads CASGRGSEQFF. The CDR3 DNA reads TGTGCCAGCGGGCGGGGCAGTGAGCAGTTCTTC.

This clone is medium-sized (0.01 to 0.1%). The chain employs TRBV5-1 and TRBJ2-2; 9 bases line up with TRBD1. The CDR3 has 15 amino acids. J gave up 3 bases and V 4 bases, and 4 bases lay outside the gene matches. Germline CDR1 SGHRS, CDR2 YFSETQ. The CDR3 here is CASSLRTGDTGELFF. DNA for the CDR3: TGCGCCAGCAGCCTACGGACAGGGGACACCGGGGAGCTGTTTTTT.

This chain connects TRBV5-5 to TRBJ1-6, with no clear D. The CDR3 is made up of 15 amino acids. Germline CDR1 reads SGHKS; CDR2 reads YYEKEE (reference sequence). Trimming pared 2 bases from V and 8 bases from J, leaving 14 bases between. The CDR3 here is CASSLPGSLDSPLHF. The CDR3 DNA is TGTGCCAGCAGCTTACCGGGGTCGCTGGATTCACCCCTCCACTTT.

This chain connects TRBV27 to TRBJ2-5; 10 nucleotides match TRBD1. The trim removed 6 bases at V and 4 bases at J, leaving 8 bases unmatched. The CDR3 covers 15 residues. Germline V gene data show CDR1 as MNHEY and CDR2 as SMNVEV (reference sequence). The CDR3 sequence: CASSPGQGSAETQYF. The CDR3 nucleotides are TGTGCCAGCAGCCCGGGACAGGGGTCGGCAGAGACCCAGTACTTC.

The chain carries TRBV5-4 and TRBJ1-2, with D unresolved. Germline V gives CDR1 SGHNT, CDR2 YYREEE (reference sequence). V was trimmed by 0 bases and J by 2 bases, leaving 11 bases between them. This CDR3 region has 15 residues. The CDR3 is CASSLAGVSNYGYTF. The CDR3 coding sequence is TGTGCCAGCAGCTTGGCCGGCGTGTCCAACTATGGCTACACCTTC.

V and J are TRBV5-1 and TRBJ2-2; possibly TRBD2 for D (6 bases). This CDR3 region has 15 residues. Germline V gene sequence: CDR1 SGHRS, CDR2 YFSETQ. Between the trimmed V and J ends, which lost 0 bases and 4 bases, there was a span of 10 bases. CDR3 sequence (DNA): TGCGCCAGCAGCTTGGCGGCGGGACGCACCGGGGAGCTGTTTTTT. It translates to CASSLAAGRTGELFF.

The chain combines TRBV15 with TRBJ2-1; D possibly uses TRBD1 or TRBD2 (6 bases each). V was cut by 9 bases and J by 8 bases, with 20 bases left in between. In germline, CDR1 is LNHNV, CDR2 YYDKDF (reference sequence). The CDR3 extends over 14 amino acids. The CDR3 DNA follows: TGTGCCACTATGGTGGGGGGCAGCGAGGATGAGCAGTTCTTC. Amino acids: CATMVGGSEDEQFF.

The chain uses TRBV6-6 and TRBJ2-5; perhaps TRBD2 as D (6 bases). The CDR3 totals 14 residues. Germline-derived CDR1 and CDR2 are MNHNY and SVGAGI (reference sequence). Trimming shortened V by 0 bases and J by 5 bases, and 10 bases separated the two germline ends. CDR3 nucleotides: TGTGCCAGCAGTTACTCGGGACGGGGGGAGACCCAGTACTTC. It codes for CASSYSGRGETQYF.

The genes are TRBV4-1 and TRBJ1-2; D gene unclear. This CDR3 region has 14 residues. Germline V gene lookup returns CDR1 MGHRA and CDR2 YSYEKL. The germline V and J ends were trimmed by 4 bases and 2 bases, with 11 bases remaining between them. The CDR3 sequence is CASSPGGTNYGYTF. The CDR3 region has the DNA TGCGCCAGCAGCCCTGGAGGTACAAACTATGGCTACACCTTC.

This chain uses TRBV10-3 with TRBJ1-2; possible D gene TRBD1, 5 bases. Germline lookup yields CDR1 ENHRY and CDR2 SYGVKD. CDR3 size: 13 residues. V lost 2 bases to trimming and J lost 5 bases, with 9 bases between them. DNA of the CDR3: TGTGCCATCAGTGAGACACAGGATTATGGCTACACCTTC. This codes for CAISETQDYGYTF.

V and J are TRBV18 and TRBJ1-1, with 11 nucleotides matching TRBD1. The ends lost 2 bases at V and 1 base at J; junction bases unmatched: 3. The length of the CDR3 is 16 residues. CDR1 KGHSH and CDR2 LQKENI come from the germline V gene. DNA for the CDR3: TGTGCCAGCTCACCAAGGGACAGGGGGAGGAACACTGAAGCTTTCTTT. Encoded protein: CASSPRDRGRNTEAFF.

As regards this clone: The sample holds other DNA sequences that translate to the same CDR3. The J gene is TRBJ1-4, the V gene TRBV6-5; possible D gene TRBD1, 5 bases. The CDR3 extends over 11 amino acids. The V end lost 6 bases, the J end lost 16 bases, and 15 bases lay between the germline ends. Per germline, CDR1 MNHEY and CDR2 SVGAGI. The CDR3 region is CASSYMGTEFF. The CDR3, as DNA: TGTGCCAGCAGCTACATGGGGACGGAGTTTTTT.

V usage is TRBV18 and J usage is TRBJ2-1; the match to TRBD1 covers 9 bases. The CDR3 runs 15 residues. With V trimmed by 5 bases and J by 7 bases, 9 bases remained unmatched. CDR1 is KGHSH and CDR2 is LQKENI in the germline V gene. The CDR3, as DNA: TGTGCCAGCTCAACCTTACAGGGGGCGGTTAATGAGCAGTTCTTC. As protein: CASSTLQGAVNEQFF.

Regarding this clone: Its ends do not fully match the called genes, so a read error is possible. V gene TRBV7-7 combines with J gene TRBJ2-1, with D maybe TRBD1 (6 bases). Per the germline V gene, CDR1 is SSHAT and CDR2 is FNYEAQ (reference sequence). CDR3 length: 13 amino acids. The CDR3 spells CASSLQGIGEQFF. The CDR3 DNA sequence: TGTGCTAGCAGCTTGCAGGGGATTGGTGAGCAGTTCTTC.

This clone was seen once. The V and J genes are TRBV7-2 and TRBJ2-1, with 8 bases aligning to TRBD2. The CDR3 consists of 15 residues. The germline CDR1 and CDR2 sequences are SGHTA and FQGNSA. Trimming cost V 2 bases and J 7 bases; bases outside gene matches: 7. CDR3 protein: CASSLTRGDWNEQFF. The CDR3 DNA reads as TGTGCCAGCAGCTTAACGCGGGGGGATTGGAATGAGCAGTTCTTC.

The chain employs TRBV11-2 and TRBJ2-7, with TRBD1 identical over 9 bases. The CDR3 spans 18 residues. CDR1 and CDR2 (germline): SGHAT, FQNNGV. V lost 1 base and J lost 7; bases outside the gene matches: 17. The CDR3 DNA reads TGTGCCAGCAGCTTAGGGGAGACGTGGGGACAGGGTTTTCTGGAGCAGTACTTC. Protein: CASSLGETWGQGFLEQYF.

The chain couples TRBV11-2 to TRBJ2-7, with D possibly being TRBD1 or TRBD2 (6 bases each). The V end was cut by 0 bases, the J end by 5 bases, with 14 bases between. This CDR3 is 15 amino acids long. Germline CDR1 and CDR2: SGHAT and FQNNGV. The DNA of the CDR3 is TGTGCCAGCAGCTTAGATCGGGGGACATATGACGAGCAGTACTTC. Protein sequence: CASSLDRGTYDEQYF.

The V gene is TRBV5-5, the J gene TRBJ1-5; D is ambiguous. The CDR3 has 14 residues. Looked up from germline, CDR1 is SGHKS and CDR2 is YYEKEE (reference sequence). V shed 6 bases and J shed 8 bases, with 18 bases lying between them. CDR3 sequence (DNA): TGTGCCAGCACCACCCTCGTTGGGAGGGAGCCCCAGCATTTT. It yields the protein CASTTLVGREPQHF.

This clone was observed a few times. The chain has TRBV2 and TRBJ2-3; 9 bases line up with TRBD2. Germline V lookup: CDR1 SNHLY, CDR2 FYNNEI. There are 16 residues in the CDR3. V was clipped by 3 bases and J by 0 bases; unmatched bases: 4. In nucleotides, the CDR3 is TGTGCCAGCAGTGAGCGGGGGGGCCAGAGCACAGATACGCAGTATTTT. Encoded protein: CASSERGGQSTDTQYF.

The chain has TRBV7-2 and TRBJ2-1; the match to TRBD2 covers 10 bases. The CDR3 consists of 14 residues. The junction had 5 bases not matched to a gene; V was cut back by 5 bases and J by 7 bases. Germline-derived CDR1 and CDR2 are SGHTA and FQGNSA. The CDR3 sequence: CASSPIAGGNEQFF. CDR3 nucleotide sequence: TGTGCCAGCAGCCCAATAGCGGGGGGAAATGAGCAGTTCTTC.

The chain combines TRBV5-1 with TRBJ1-2; D is ambiguous. Trimming left V 1 base short and J 5 bases short, with 12 bases between. Germline-derived CDR1 and CDR2 are SGHRS and YFSETQ. The CDR3 is 14 residues long. CDR3 nucleotide sequence: TGCGCCAGCAGCTTGAACAGCCAGAGTTATGGCTACACCTTC. Its translation: CASSLNSQSYGYTF.

The J gene is TRBJ1-1, the V gene TRBV2; D not certain. This CDR3 has 12 residues. The ends were cut back, 4 bases at V and 4 bases at J, with 7 bases in the middle. Germline V lookup: CDR1 SNHLY, CDR2 FYNNEI. The CDR3 reads CASSGTGTEAFF. The DNA for the CDR3 is TGTGCCAGCAGTGGGACTGGCACTGAAGCTTTCTTT.

The chain couples TRBV7-2 to TRBJ2-3; D is possibly TRBD1 (7 bases). Looked up from germline, CDR1 is SGHTA and CDR2 is FQGNSA. V lost 5 bases and J lost 3, with 12 bases in between. There are 14 residues in the CDR3. The CDR3 DNA sequence: TGTGCCAGCAGCGGGGGGACAGTGACAGATACGCAGTATTTT. It yields the protein CASSGGTVTDTQYF.